Below, 20 T cell receptor beta chains from the same sample are listed, as sequenced in a study of post-analysis software for immune sequencing data. General observations from the study: A handful of TRBV segments occurring more often in patients than controls included TRBV5-6, TRBV5-1 and TRBV20-1.

These receptors' targets are unknown. Unique-molecular-identifier-tagged TCR beta cDNA libraries were used. TCRdb passed the PCR reads through MiXCR, listing each CDR3 protein once. Of approximately 770,000 distinct CDR3 sequences listed, 35% to 55% are singletons. Source material: blood. The origin of the receptors is a girl aged 10-17 years with multiple sclerosis.

V and J are TRBV29-1 and TRBJ2-4, with 12 bases lining up with TRBD2. TRBJ2-7 matches the DNA end more closely, so the J call is doubtful. Germline V gene sequence: CDR1 SQVTM, CDR2 ANQGSEA. The CDR3 consists of 14 residues. The CDR3 loop is CSVEVPSGRAEQYF. The CDR3 DNA is TGCAGCGTTGAAGTGCCTAGCGGGAGGGCCGAGCAGTACTTC.

Turning to this clonotype: This may be a read error, as it is one base from a much larger clone. The chain combines TRBV24-1 with TRBJ2-3; D is tentatively TRBD1 or TRBD2 (5 bases each). This CDR3 contains 14 residues. Looked up from germline, CDR1 is KGHDR and CDR2 is SFDVKD. DNA for the CDR3: TGTGCCACCAGGGATTCGGGACGTGGAGATACGCAGTATTTT. It specifies CATRDSGRGDTQYF.

V is TRBV7-2 and J is TRBJ1-2, with D uncertain. The germline V and J ends were trimmed by 1 base and 6 bases, with 15 bases remaining between them. In germline, CDR1 is SGHTA, CDR2 FQGNSA. The CDR3 loop spans 15 amino acids. The CDR3 reads CASSLGLRVVDGYTF. The DNA for the CDR3 is TGTGCCAGCAGCTTAGGCTTAAGGGTAGTGGATGGCTACACCTTC. Using reference TRBV7-2 and TRBJ1-2 for the parts outside the CDR3, the full variable domain is GAGVSQSPSNKVTEKGKDVELRCDPISGHTALYWYRQSLGQGLEFLIYFQGNSAPDKSGLPSDRFSAERTGGSVSTLTIQRTQQEDSAVYLCASSLGLRVVDGYTFGSGTRLTVV.

The DNA of the CDR3 is TGTGCCAGCACCCGCGGGGGGACTATGGGTTACGGCTACACCTTC. It yields the protein CASTRGGTMGYGYTF. This chain connects TRBV6-5 to TRBJ1-2, with D perhaps TRBD1 (5 bases). Germline loops: CDR1 MNHEY, CDR2 SVGAGI. V was trimmed by 7 bases and J by 8 bases, leaving 23 bases between them. The CDR3 extends over 15 amino acids.

This clonotype has only a few counts. The chain carries TRBV12-3 or TRBV12-4 and TRBJ1-6, with a possible D match to TRBD1 (6 bases). V was cut by 3 bases and J by 7 bases, with 13 bases left in between. This CDR3 is built from 15 residues. CDR3 amino acids: CASSFFDRLNSPLHF. In DNA form, the CDR3 reads TGTGCCAGCAGTTTTTTTGACAGGTTGAATTCACCCCTCCACTTT.

V and J are TRBV20-1 and TRBJ1-2; TRBD1 aligns across 11 bases. The CDR3 is 15 amino acids. Trimming removed 0 bases from V and 8 bases from J; junction bases left unmatched: 8. In germline, CDR1 is DFQATT, CDR2 SNEGSKA (reference sequence). CDR3 sequence reads: CSARDGDRGRLGYTF. The CDR3 coding sequence is TGCAGTGCTAGAGATGGGGACAGGGGGAGGTTAGGCTACACCTTC.

This sequence joins TRBV12-3 or TRBV12-4 and TRBJ1-2, with D unclear. This CDR3 is 12 amino acids long. With 6 bases removed from V and 6 bases from J, the gap between germline ends came to 11 bases. The CDR3 protein is CASSLGWDGYTF. CDR3 nucleotides: TGTGCCAGCAGCCTAGGGTGGGATGGCTACACCTTC.

The table lists this clonotype with a few counts. The CDR3 reads CASSVNHVVSGNTIYF. In nucleotides, the CDR3 is TGTGCCAGCAGCGTAAATCACGTCGTCTCTGGAAACACCATATATTTT. The rearrangement links TRBV9 to TRBJ1-3; D uncertain. Trimming took 1 base from V and 0 from J, leaving 11 bases between them. CDR1 is SGDLS, CDR2 YYNGEE, per germline. This CDR3 is built from 16 residues.

The V and J genes are TRBV6-2 or TRBV6-3 and TRBJ2-1, with TRBD2 matching over 9 bases. Germline-derived CDR1 and CDR2 are MNHEY and SVGEGT. This CDR3 spans 18 amino acids. The junction had 20 bases not matched to a gene; V was cut back by 6 bases and J by 8 bases. CDR3 in amino acids: CASRAGRMAGGAGDEQFF. For the CDR3, the DNA is TGTGCCAGCAGAGCCGGACGGATGGCGGGAGGGGCCGGTGATGAGCAGTTCTTC.

The genes are TRBV7-9 and TRBJ1-1; a possible D gene is TRBD1 (5 bases). The germline V gene has CDR1 SEHNR and CDR2 FQNEAQ (reference sequence). Trimming removed 4 bases at V and 7 bases at J, with 13 bases between. The CDR3 sequence is 13 residues long. The CDR3 region is CASSSRDRDEAFF. The CDR3 bases are TGTGCCAGCAGCTCCCGGGACCGTGATGAAGCTTTCTTT.

The chain carries TRBV5-1 and TRBJ2-1, with unresolved D. Germline V gene sequence: CDR1 SGHRS, CDR2 YFSETQ. The CDR3 spans 14 residues. Between the trimmed V and J ends, which lost 0 bases and 7 bases, there was a span of 11 bases. CDR3 in amino acids: CASSLGTPSNEQFF. In DNA, the CDR3 is TGCGCCAGCAGCTTGGGGACCCCCAGTAATGAGCAGTTCTTC. Full variable domain (missing parts from reference TRBV5-1 and TRBJ2-1): KAGVTQTPRYLIKTRGQQVTLSCSPISGHRSVSWYQQTPGQGLQFLFEYFSETQRNKGNFPGRFSGRQFSNSRSEMNVSTLELGDSALYLCASSLGTPSNEQFFGPGTRLTVL.

This clonotype has more than one count but fewer than ten. The rearrangement joins TRBV11-2 to TRBJ2-7; D gene unclear. Looked up from germline, CDR1 is SGHAT and CDR2 is FQNNGV. V lost 4 bases and J 2 bases, leaving 15 bases between the germline ends. There are 15 residues in the CDR3. For the CDR3, the DNA is TGTGCCAGCAGCTCCCAGTTGCAGTCCCCCTACGAGCAGTACTTC. Amino acids: CASSSQLQSPYEQYF.

The V gene is TRBV27, the J gene TRBJ1-5; TRBD1 is a possible D gene (5 bases). The germline V and J ends were trimmed by 4 bases and 7 bases, with 11 bases remaining between them. The CDR3 is 13 residues long. CDR1 is MNHEY and CDR2 is SMNVEV in the germline V gene (reference sequence). The CDR3 DNA reads as TGTGCCAGCAGTTGGGGGGTGGGGCAGCCCCAGCATTTT. Amino acid sequence: CASSWGVGQPQHF.

This clonotype occurred a few times. This chain connects TRBV20-1 to TRBJ2-7; TRBD1 matches at 9 bases. The CDR3 covers 13 residues. With V trimmed by 4 bases and J by 2 bases, 3 bases remained unmatched. Per germline, CDR1 DFQATT and CDR2 SNEGSKA (reference sequence). CDR3 coding DNA: TGCAGTGCTACGGACAGGGGAGCCTACGAGCAGTACTTC. Translating gives CSATDRGAYEQYF.

The chain has TRBV6-2 or TRBV6-3 and TRBJ1-1; TRBD1 matches at 8 bases. The CDR3 length is 16 residues. The junction had 6 bases not matched to a gene; V was cut back by 0 bases and J by 3 bases. The germline CDR1 and CDR2 sequences are MNHEY and SVGEGT. The DNA of the CDR3 is TGTGCCAGCAGTTACTCGACGACAGGGGCGGACACTGAAGCTTTCTTT. This translates into CASSYSTTGADTEAFF.

V usage is TRBV3-1 and J usage is TRBJ1-2, with no clear D. The CDR3 spans 15 residues. Germline V gene data show CDR1 as LGHDT and CDR2 as YNNKEL (reference sequence). Trimming shortened V by 4 bases and J by 1 base, and 13 bases separated the two germline ends. The CDR3 DNA follows: TGTGCCAGCAGCCTCTGGACCGATGATAACTATGGCTACACCTTC. Translated: CASSLWTDDNYGYTF. The full variable domain, completed using reference TRBV3-1 and TRBJ1-2, is DTAVSQTPKYLVTQMGNDKSIKCEQNLGHDTMYWYKQDSKKFLKIMFSYNNKELIINETVPNRFSPKSPDKAHLNLHINSLELGDSAVYFCASSLWTDDNYGYTFGSGTRLTVV.

This clonotype appeared once. V is TRBV7-2 and J is TRBJ2-7; 9 nucleotides align to TRBD1. The CDR3 sequence is 17 residues long. The ends lost 1 base at V and 0 bases at J; junction bases unmatched: 7. Germline CDR1 and CDR2: SGHTA and FQGNSA. The DNA for the CDR3 is TGTGCCAGCAGCTTAGAAGGGACAGGGTTCGCCTCCTACGAGCAGTACTTC. It specifies CASSLEGTGFASYEQYF.

This clonotype has more than one count but fewer than ten. The CDR3 region is CASSLRLEGNTGELFF. The CDR3 coding sequence is TGTGCCAGCAGTTTACGGCTCGAGGGGAACACCGGGGAGCTGTTTTTT. The V call is TRBV12-3 or TRBV12-4, the J call TRBJ2-2; tentative D call: TRBD2 (5 bases). This CDR3 region has 16 residues. V shed 2 bases and J shed 1 base, with 11 bases lying between them.

This clonotype was seen only a few times. The chain has TRBV11-2 and TRBJ2-4; a weak D match, TRBD2 (6 bases). CDR1 and CDR2 (germline): SGHAT, FQNNGV. The V gene lost 5 bases and the J gene lost 2 bases, with 22 bases spanning the gap. The CDR3 spans 18 residues. The CDR3 bases are TGTGCCAGCAGCGCCCGGGAGCGCCATGGGGGAACCAAAAACATTCAGTACTTC. Protein product: CASSARERHGGTKNIQYF.

A few counts support this clonotype. V usage is TRBV7-3 and J usage is TRBJ2-3; D remains unclear. The length of the CDR3 is 14 residues. Trimming pared 4 bases from V and 4 bases from J, leaving 12 bases between. Germline CDR1 is SGHTA and CDR2 is FQGTGA. CDR3: CASSSGYYADTQYF. The CDR3, as DNA: TGTGCCAGCAGCTCGGGCTATTATGCAGATACGCAGTATTTT.